Below are 13 T cell receptor beta chains sequenced from a single sample in a study of shared clonotypes between healthy human individuals. Naive CD8 populations comprised CD45RO-negative cells positively selected for CCR7, excluding terminally differentiated effector memory CD45RA+ cells. Profiling relied on immunoSEQ multiplex PCR, and the TCRdb table lists in-frame clones only, not all of them. The sample consists of under 850,000 clones, nearly 95% of them appearing once. Input material: naive CD8+ T cells sorted from blood. Receptors were obtained from a man aged 25 to 40 in good health.

This clone showed up just once. The chain carries TRBV7-9 and TRBJ2-2; the D is unclear. The CDR3 runs 13 residues. Between the trimmed V and J ends, which lost 6 bases and 6 bases, there was a span of 11 bases. CDR1 and CDR2 from the germline V gene are SEHNR and FQNEAQ (reference sequence). CDR3 region: CASRGWGSGELFF. CDR3 DNA sequence: TGTGCCAGCAGGGGATGGGGATCCGGGGAGCTGTTTTTT. The variable domain in full, with the rest retrieved from reference TRBV7-9 and TRBJ2-2, is DTGVSQNPRHKITKRGQNVTFRCDPISEHNRLYWYRQTLGQGPEFLTYFQNEAQLEKSRLLSDRFSAERPKGSFSTLEIQRTEQGDSAMYLCASRGWGSGELFFGEGSRLTVL.

This clone has a handful of counts. The chain combines TRBV27 with TRBJ1-5; D not certain. Germline V lookup: CDR1 MNHEY, CDR2 SMNVEV (reference sequence). This CDR3 is 14 amino acids long. The germline V and J ends were trimmed by 2 bases and 8 bases, with 13 bases remaining between them. The CDR3 region has the DNA TGTGCCAGCAGTTTAGGGTGGGCGGGTAAGCCCCAGCATTTT. The encoded protein is CASSLGWAGKPQHF.

The chain links TRBV4-1 to TRBJ2-7; weak D call: TRBD2 (6 bases). V was clipped by 5 bases and J by 2 bases, with 16 bases between them. The CDR3 has 15 amino acids. CDR1 MGHRA and CDR2 YSYEKL come from the germline V gene. This CDR3 reads CASSKLAQATYEQYF. The DNA for the CDR3 is TGCGCCAGCAGCAAGCTAGCGCAAGCCACCTACGAGCAGTACTTC.

This clone occurred once. The chain links TRBV27 to TRBJ2-1, with unresolved D. Germline assignment: CDR1 MNHEY and CDR2 SMNVEV (reference sequence). Trimming removed 7 bases from V and 0 bases from J, with 4 bases in between. The CDR3 is made up of 12 amino acids. CDR3 region: CASTDSYNEQFF. CDR3 bases: TGTGCCAGCACCGACTCCTACAATGAGCAGTTCTTC.

V and J are TRBV5-1 and TRBJ2-1, with no clear D. Germline V CDR1 and CDR2: SGHRS, YFSETQ. Trimming took 0 bases from V and 8 from J, leaving 12 bases between them. The CDR3 length is 14 residues. CDR3 region: CASSLESSGYEQFF. DNA for the CDR3: TGCGCCAGCAGCTTGGAGTCTTCTGGATATGAGCAGTTCTTC.

V is TRBV15 and J is TRBJ2-7; D might be TRBD1 (6 bases). The V gene's germline CDR1 is LNHNV and CDR2 YYDKDF (reference sequence). The CDR3 is made up of 15 amino acids. V was trimmed by 1 base and J by 2 bases, leaving 12 bases between them. The CDR3 region has the DNA TGTGCCACCAGCAGAGGTGTGTCAGGGGCCTACGAGCAGTACTTC. As protein: CATSRGVSGAYEQYF.

Of note for this clone: Within the sample, other DNA sequences also encode this same CDR3. J is TRBJ2-1 and V is TRBV11-2; D gene ambiguous. Germline-derived CDR1 and CDR2 are SGHAT and FQNNGV. Trimming removed 0 bases at V and 7 bases at J, with 4 bases between. This CDR3 spans 12 amino acids. The CDR3 sequence: CASSLDGNEQFF. In nucleotides, the CDR3 is TGTGCCAGCAGCTTAGATGGGAATGAGCAGTTCTTC.

V is TRBV28 and J is TRBJ2-3; no clear D gene. The germline gives CDR1 MDHEN, CDR2 SYDVKM. The CDR3 sequence is 14 residues long. The V and J ends lost 7 bases and 2 bases respectively, with 13 bases between them. The CDR3 DNA is TGTGCCAGCACGAGTGGAACGAACACAGATACGCAGTATTTT. The encoded protein is CASTSGTNTDTQYF.

V and J are TRBV10-1 and TRBJ1-4, with 7 positions matching TRBD1. The CDR3 covers 13 residues. The germline V gene has CDR1 WNHNN and CDR2 SYGVQD (reference sequence). V lost 5 bases to trimming and J lost 5 bases; unmatched junction nucleotides: 2. The chain's CDR3 is CASSRDRNEKLFF. As DNA, the CDR3 is TGCGCCAGCAGTCGGGACAGAAATGAAAAACTGTTTTTT.

The chain couples TRBV6-5 to TRBJ2-7; D gene unclear. CDR1 and CDR2 (germline): MNHEY, SVGAGI. V dropped 2 bases and J dropped 2 bases, with 7 bases sitting between them. This CDR3 region has 13 residues. The CDR3 DNA is TGTGCCAGCAGTTACGGCAGTACCTACGAGCAGTACTTC. Protein sequence: CASSYGSTYEQYF.

The V and J genes are TRBV30 and TRBJ2-7; the D is unclear. This CDR3 is 13 amino acids long. CDR1 is GTSNPN and CDR2 is SVGIG in the germline V gene (reference sequence). Deletions cut 5 bases from V and 1 base from J, with 12 bases between. The CDR3 DNA is TGTGCCTGGGTTCCCACCGATTCCTACGAGCAGTACTTC. Protein: CAWVPTDSYEQYF.

This sequence joins TRBV7-8 and TRBJ2-2, with 8 bases that match TRBD1. This CDR3 is 18 amino acids long. V shed 5 bases, J shed 1 base, and the junction held 12 bases outside the gene matches. From germline, CDR1 is SGHVS and CDR2 FQNEAQ. The CDR3 spells CASSIRTGPHGNTGELFF. Here the CDR3 DNA reads TGTGCCAGCAGCATCCGGACAGGGCCACACGGGAACACCGGGGAGCTGTTTTTT. Variable domain in full (rest from reference TRBV7-8 and TRBJ2-2): GAGVSQSPRYKVAKRGQDVALRCDPISGHVSLFWYQQALGQGPEFLTYFQNEAQLDKSGLPSDRFFAERPEGSVSTLKIQRTQQEDSAVYLCASSIRTGPHGNTGELFFGEGSRLTVL.

The chain employs TRBV5-1 and TRBJ2-3; D uncertain. This CDR3 is built from 12 residues. Per germline, CDR1 SGHRS and CDR2 YFSETQ. The ends were cut back, 6 bases at V and 5 bases at J, with 10 bases in the middle. CDR3 residues: CASTWSGDTQYF. Here the CDR3 DNA reads TGCGCCAGCACATGGTCCGGAGATACGCAGTATTTT.